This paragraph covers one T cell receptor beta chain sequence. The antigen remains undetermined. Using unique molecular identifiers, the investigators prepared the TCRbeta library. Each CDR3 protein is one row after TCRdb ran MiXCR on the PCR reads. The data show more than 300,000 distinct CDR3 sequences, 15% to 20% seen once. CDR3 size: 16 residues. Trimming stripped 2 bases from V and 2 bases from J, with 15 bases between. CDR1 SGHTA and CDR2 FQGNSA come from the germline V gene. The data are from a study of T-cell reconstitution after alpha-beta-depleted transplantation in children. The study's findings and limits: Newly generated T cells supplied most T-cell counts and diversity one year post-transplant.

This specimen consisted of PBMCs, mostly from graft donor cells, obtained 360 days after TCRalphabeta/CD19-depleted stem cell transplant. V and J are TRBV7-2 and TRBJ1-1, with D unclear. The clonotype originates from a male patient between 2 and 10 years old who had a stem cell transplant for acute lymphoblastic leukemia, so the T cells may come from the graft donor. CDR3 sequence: CASSLKPQPLNTEAFF. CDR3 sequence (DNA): TGTGCCAGCAGCTTAAAACCTCAGCCTCTCAACACTGAAGCTTTCTTT.